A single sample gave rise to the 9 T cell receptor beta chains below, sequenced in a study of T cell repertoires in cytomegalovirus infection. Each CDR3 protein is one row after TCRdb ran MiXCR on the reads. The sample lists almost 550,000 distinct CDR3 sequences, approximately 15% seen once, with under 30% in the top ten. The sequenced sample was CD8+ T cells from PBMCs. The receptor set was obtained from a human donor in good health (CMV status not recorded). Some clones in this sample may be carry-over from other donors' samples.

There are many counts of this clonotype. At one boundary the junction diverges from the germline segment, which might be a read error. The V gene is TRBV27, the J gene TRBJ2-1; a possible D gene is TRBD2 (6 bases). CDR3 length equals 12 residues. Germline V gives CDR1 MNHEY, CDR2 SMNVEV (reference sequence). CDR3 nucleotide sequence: TGTGCCAGCAGTTTACTAGCGCGAGAAATGGTCTTC. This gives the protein CASSLLAREMVF.

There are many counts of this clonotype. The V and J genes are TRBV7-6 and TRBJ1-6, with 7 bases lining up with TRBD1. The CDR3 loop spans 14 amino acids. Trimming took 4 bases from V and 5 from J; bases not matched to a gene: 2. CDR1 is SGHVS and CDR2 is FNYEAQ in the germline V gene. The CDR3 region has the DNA TGTGCCAGCAGCTGGACAGGCCATAATTCACCCCTCCACTTT. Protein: CASSWTGHNSPLHF.

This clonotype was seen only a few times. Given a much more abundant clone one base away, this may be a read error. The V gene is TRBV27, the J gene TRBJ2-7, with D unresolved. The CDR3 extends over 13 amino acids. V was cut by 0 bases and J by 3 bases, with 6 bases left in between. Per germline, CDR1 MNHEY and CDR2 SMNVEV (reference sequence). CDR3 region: CASSLSKDYEQYF. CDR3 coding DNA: TGTGCCAGCAGTTTATCGAAGGACTACGAGCAGTACTTC.

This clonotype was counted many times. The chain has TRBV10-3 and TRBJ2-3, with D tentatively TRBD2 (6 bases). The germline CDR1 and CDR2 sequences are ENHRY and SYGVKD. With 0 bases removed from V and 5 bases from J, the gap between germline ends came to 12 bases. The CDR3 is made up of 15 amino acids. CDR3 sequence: CAISESGLERDTQYF. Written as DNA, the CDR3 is TGTGCCATCAGTGAGTCGGGACTGGAGAGAGATACGCAGTATTTT.

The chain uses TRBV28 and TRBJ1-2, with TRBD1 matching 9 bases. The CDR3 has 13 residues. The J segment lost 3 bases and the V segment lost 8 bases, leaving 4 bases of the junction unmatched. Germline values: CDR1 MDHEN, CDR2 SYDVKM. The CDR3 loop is CASYRDRDYGYTF. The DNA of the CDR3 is TGTGCCAGCTACCGGGACAGGGACTATGGCTACACCTTC.

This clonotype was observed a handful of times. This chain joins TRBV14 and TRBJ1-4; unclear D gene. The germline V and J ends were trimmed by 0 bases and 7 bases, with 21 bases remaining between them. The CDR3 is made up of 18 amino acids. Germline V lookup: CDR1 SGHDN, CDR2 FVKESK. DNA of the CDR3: TGTGCCAGCAGCCAAGATCGAAGGGCCCCCATCGGGAGTGAAAAACTGTTTTTT. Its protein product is CASSQDRRAPIGSEKLFF.

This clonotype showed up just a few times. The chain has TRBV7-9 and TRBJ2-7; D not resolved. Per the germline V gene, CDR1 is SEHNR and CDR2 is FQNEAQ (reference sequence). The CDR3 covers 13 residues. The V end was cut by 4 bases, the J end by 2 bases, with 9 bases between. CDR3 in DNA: TGTGCCAGCAGCTCCCCAGACGCCTACGAGCAGTACTTC. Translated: CASSSPDAYEQYF.

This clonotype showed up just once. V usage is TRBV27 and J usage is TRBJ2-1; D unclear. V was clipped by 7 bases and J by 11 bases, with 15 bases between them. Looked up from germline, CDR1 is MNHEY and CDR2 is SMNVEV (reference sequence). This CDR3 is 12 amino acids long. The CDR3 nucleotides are TGTGCCAGCACCACACGACCAGGCCAGCAGTTCTTC. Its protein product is CASTTRPGQQFF.

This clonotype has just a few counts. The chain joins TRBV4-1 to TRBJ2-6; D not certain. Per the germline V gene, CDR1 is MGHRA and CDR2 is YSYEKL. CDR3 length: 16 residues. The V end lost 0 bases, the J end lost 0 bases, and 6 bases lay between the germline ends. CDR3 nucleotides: TGCGCCAGCAGCCAAGATTGGAGCTCTGGGGCCAACGTCCTGACTTTC. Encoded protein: CASSQDWSSGANVLTF.